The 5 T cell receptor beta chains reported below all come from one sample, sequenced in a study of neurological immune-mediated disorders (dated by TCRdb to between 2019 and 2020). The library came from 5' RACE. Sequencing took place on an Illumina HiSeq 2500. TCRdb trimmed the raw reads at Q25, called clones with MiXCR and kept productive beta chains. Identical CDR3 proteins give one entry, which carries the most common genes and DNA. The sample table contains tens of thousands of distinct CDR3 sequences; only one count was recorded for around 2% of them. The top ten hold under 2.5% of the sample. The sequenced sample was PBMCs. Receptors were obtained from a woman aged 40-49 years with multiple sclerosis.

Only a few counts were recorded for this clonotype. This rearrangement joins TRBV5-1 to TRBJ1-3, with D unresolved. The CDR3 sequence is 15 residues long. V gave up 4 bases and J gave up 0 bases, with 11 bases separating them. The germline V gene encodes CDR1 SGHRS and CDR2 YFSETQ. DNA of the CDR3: TGCGCCAGCAGCCCGGACGGAGGCTCTGGAAACACCATATATTTT. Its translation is CASSPDGGSGNTIYF.

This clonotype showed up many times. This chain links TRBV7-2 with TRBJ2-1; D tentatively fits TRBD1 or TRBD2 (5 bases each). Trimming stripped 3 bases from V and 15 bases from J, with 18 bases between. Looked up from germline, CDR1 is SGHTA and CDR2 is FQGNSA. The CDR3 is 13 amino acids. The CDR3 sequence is CASSLSYGTGSFF. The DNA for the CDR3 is TGTGCCAGCAGCTTGTCCTACGGGACCGGGTCGTTCTTC. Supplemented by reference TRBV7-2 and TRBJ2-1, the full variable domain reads GAGVSQSPSNKVTEKGKDVELRCDPISGHTALYWYRQSLGQGLEFLIYFQGNSAPDKSGLPSDRFSAERTGGSVSTLTIQRTQQEDSAVYLCASSLSYGTGSFFGPGTRLTVL.

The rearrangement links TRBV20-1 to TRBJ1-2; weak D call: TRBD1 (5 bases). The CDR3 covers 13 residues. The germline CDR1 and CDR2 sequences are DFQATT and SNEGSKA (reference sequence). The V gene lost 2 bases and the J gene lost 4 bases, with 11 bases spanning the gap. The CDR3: CSARRTQGYGYTF. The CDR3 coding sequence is TGCAGTGCTAGAAGGACCCAGGGCTATGGCTACACCTTC.

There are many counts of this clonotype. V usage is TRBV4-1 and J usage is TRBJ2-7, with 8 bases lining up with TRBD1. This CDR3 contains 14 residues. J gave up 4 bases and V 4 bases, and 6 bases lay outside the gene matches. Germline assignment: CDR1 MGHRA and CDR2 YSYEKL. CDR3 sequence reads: CASSRVGQEYEQYF. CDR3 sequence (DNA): TGCGCCAGCAGCCGCGTGGGACAGGAGTACGAGCAGTACTTC.

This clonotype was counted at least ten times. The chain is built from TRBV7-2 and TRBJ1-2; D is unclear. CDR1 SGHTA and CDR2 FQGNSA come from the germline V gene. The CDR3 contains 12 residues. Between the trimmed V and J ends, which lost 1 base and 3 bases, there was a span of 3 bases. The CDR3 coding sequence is TGTGCCAGCAGCTTAGGTCACTATGGCTACACCTTC. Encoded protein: CASSLGHYGYTF.